The clone carrying this T cell receptor (beta chain) is a singleton in its sample. The source of the sample is a study of blood T cell repertoires in COVID-19. At the level of the study: Donors in the United States, Italy and Spain gave samples during acute or convalescent COVID-19. Sources were T cells, B-cell-depleted T cells, or PBMCs; the material itself was cDNA or gDNA.

In germline, CDR1 is SGHTS, CDR2 YDEGEE. The V segment lost 3 bases and the J segment 2 bases; nucleotides outside the gene matches: 3. The length of the CDR3 is 16 residues. The repertoire was sequenced with immunoSEQ multiplex PCR; TCRdb's copy has only in-frame clones and lacks some. The sample holds around 200,000 clones, 70% to 90% seen once. The sample comprised peripheral blood. The TCR was taken from a person in their 70s with COVID-19, enrolled during active disease. The chain employs TRBV5-8 and TRBJ2-5; 14 nucleotides match TRBD2. The CDR3 loop reads CASSSRTSGGQETQYF. The CDR3 nucleotides are TGTGCCAGCAGCTCCCGGACTAGCGGGGGGCAAGAGACCCAGTACTTC.